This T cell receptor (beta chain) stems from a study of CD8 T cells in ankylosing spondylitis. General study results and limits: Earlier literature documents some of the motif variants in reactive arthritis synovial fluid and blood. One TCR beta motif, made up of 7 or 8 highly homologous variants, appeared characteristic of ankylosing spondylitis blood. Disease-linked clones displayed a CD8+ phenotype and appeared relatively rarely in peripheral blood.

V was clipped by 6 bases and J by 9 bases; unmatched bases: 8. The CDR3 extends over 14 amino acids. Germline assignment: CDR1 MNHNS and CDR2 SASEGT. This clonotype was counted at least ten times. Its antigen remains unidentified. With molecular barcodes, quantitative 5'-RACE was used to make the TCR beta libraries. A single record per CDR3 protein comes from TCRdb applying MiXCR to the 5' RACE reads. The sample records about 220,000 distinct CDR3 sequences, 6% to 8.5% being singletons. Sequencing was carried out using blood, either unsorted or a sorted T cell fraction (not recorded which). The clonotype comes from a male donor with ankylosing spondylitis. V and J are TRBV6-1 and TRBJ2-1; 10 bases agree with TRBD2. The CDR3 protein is CASSLAGEVSEQFF. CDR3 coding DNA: TGTGCCAGCAGCCTAGCGGGAGAGGTCAGTGAGCAGTTCTTC.